This T cell receptor (beta chain) is drawn from a study of blood T cell repertoires in COVID-19. Overall study: The samples span acute and convalescent COVID-19 from the United States, Italy and Spain. The analysed material was cDNA or gDNA that came from T cells, B-cell-depleted T cells, or PBMCs.

Profiled with immunoSEQ multiplex PCR; TCRdb holds only in-frame clones, not every one. The sample holds 150,000 to 200,000 clones, around 83% seen once. Germline loops: CDR1 MNHEY, CDR2 SVGEGT. This CDR3 is 14 amino acids long. V was clipped by 5 bases and J by 0 bases, with 8 bases between them. There are a few counts of this clone. The chain employs TRBV6-2 or TRBV6-3 and TRBJ1-5, with TRBD1 as a possible D gene (6 bases). The receptor's source is a man between 50 and 59 years old with active or convalescent COVID-19. Sequenced: peripheral blood. For the CDR3, the DNA is TGTGCCAGCAGTGGACAGTATAGCAATCAGCCCCAGCATTTT. It codes for CASSGQYSNQPQHF.